These 5 T cell receptor beta chains came from one sample sequenced in a study of vaccination and CD4 T cells after COVID-19. With the Oncomine TCR Beta short-read assay, DNA from cultured CD4+ T cells was sequenced. Via MiXCR, TCRdb re-called the PCR reads, giving one row per CDR3 protein. The table lists some 7,200 distinct CDR3 sequences, 43% of them singletons, with about 25% in the top ten. The antigens of these receptors remain unknown. Treatment described: approximately 9-day PBMC culture with coronavirus spike peptide pools or control peptides (ViraFEST assay). An unexposed donor provided the CD4+ T cells, which were collected before the COVID-19 pandemic (2011-2018). The sequenced material came from CD4+ T cells from blood, cultured in vitro. The receptors here all came from a human donor in good health.

The chain links TRBV15 to TRBJ2-7; 8 positions match TRBD2. Trimming took 3 bases from V and 3 from J; bases not matched to a gene: 1. This CDR3 has 13 amino acids. Germline V gene lookup returns CDR1 LNHNV and CDR2 YYDKDF (reference sequence). The CDR3 coding sequence is TGTGCCACCAGCAGTCTAGCGGGCTACGAGCAGTACTTC. Protein: CATSSLAGYEQYF.

The chain couples TRBV20-1 to TRBJ2-3; a weak D match, TRBD1 (6 bases). Germline CDR1 is DFQATT and CDR2 is SNEGSKA (reference sequence). V was shortened by 3 bases and J by 5 bases, with 12 bases between the two germline ends. CDR3 length: 13 residues. This CDR3 reads CSASEGVVDTQYF. CDR3 DNA: TGCAGTGCTAGTGAGGGGGTGGTAGATACGCAGTATTTT.

The V call is TRBV7-9, the J call TRBJ2-3; TRBD1 is a possible D gene (6 bases). The CDR3 loop spans 17 amino acids. The germline CDR1 and CDR2 sequences are SEHNR and FQNEAQ (reference sequence). V lost 5 bases and J lost 0, with 18 bases in between. CDR3 nucleotide sequence: TGTGCCAGCAGCCCACCCCCCTGGGGGCTAAGCACAGATACGCAGTATTTT. Its protein product is CASSPPPWGLSTDTQYF.

This clonotype was recorded a few times. This rearrangement joins TRBV6-1 to TRBJ1-3; the D gene is possibly TRBD1 (5 bases). Trimming pared 6 bases from V and 0 bases from J, leaving 12 bases between. This CDR3 has 15 amino acids. Germline V CDR1 and CDR2: MNHNS, SASEGT. CDR3 DNA: TGTGCCAGCAGAATGACAGTGAGCTCTGGAAACACCATATATTTT. Translated: CASRMTVSSGNTIYF.

In its sample, this clonotype was seen a few times. The DNA of the CDR3 is TGTGCCAGCAGCGGCGGGACAGGTAATCAGCCCCAGCATTTT. The encoded protein is CASSGGTGNQPQHF. The chain joins TRBV7-9 to TRBJ1-5; 8 nucleotides match TRBD1. The CDR3 has 14 amino acids. Per germline, CDR1 SEHNR and CDR2 FQNEAQ (reference sequence). Trimming cost V 5 bases and J 4 bases; bases outside gene matches: 4.